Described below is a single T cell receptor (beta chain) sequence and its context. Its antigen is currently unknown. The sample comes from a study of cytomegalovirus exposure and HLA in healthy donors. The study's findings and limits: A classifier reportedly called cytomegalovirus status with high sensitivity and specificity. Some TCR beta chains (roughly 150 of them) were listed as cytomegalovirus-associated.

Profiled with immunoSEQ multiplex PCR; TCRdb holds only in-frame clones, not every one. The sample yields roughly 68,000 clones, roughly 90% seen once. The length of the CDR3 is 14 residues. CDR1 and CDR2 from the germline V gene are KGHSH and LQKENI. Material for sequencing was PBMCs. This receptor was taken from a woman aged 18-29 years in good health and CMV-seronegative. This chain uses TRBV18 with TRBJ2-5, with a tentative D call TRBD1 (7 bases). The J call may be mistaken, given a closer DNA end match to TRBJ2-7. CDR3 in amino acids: CASSPSAGGGEQYF. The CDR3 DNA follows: TGTGCCAGCTCACCATCAGCAGGGGGAGGCGAGCAGTACTTC.